The 28 T cell receptor beta chains given below trace back to one sample, sequenced in a study of CD8 T cells in Susac syndrome. An input of about 0.5 to 1 ug of RNA was subjected to reverse transcription using random hexamers. TCRdb called the immunoSEQ multiplex PCR reads again in MiXCR, with one record for every CDR3 protein. The sample consists of 65,000 to 90,000 distinct CDR3 sequences, about 95% of them appearing once. Material for sequencing was CD8+ T cells from PBMCs. The receptors shown here come from a human donor with multiple sclerosis.

The genes are TRBV5-1 and TRBJ2-7; 7 bases map to TRBD2. This CDR3 comprises 14 residues. Per germline, CDR1 SGHRS and CDR2 YFSETQ. V was pared by 4 bases and J by 3 bases, with 7 bases of the junction left unmatched. CDR3 region: CASSPRDYIYEQYF. DNA for the CDR3: TGCGCCAGCAGCCCCCGGGACTACATCTACGAGCAGTACTTC.

V is TRBV6-8 and J is TRBJ2-1, with 13 bases matching TRBD2. The CDR3 has 18 residues. V shed 6 bases, J shed 9 bases, and the junction held 17 bases outside the gene matches. CDR1 and CDR2 from the germline V gene are MNHGY and SAAAGT. In DNA form, the CDR3 reads TGTGCCAGCAGATTACGGGGACTAGCGGGATTGTGGCGCAGTGAGCAGTTCTTC. Translating it yields CASRLRGLAGLWRSEQFF.

The chain is built from TRBV19 and TRBJ2-7; D call uncertain. CDR1 is LNHDA and CDR2 is SQIVND in the germline V gene (reference sequence). Trimming removed 5 bases at V and 5 bases at J, with 10 bases between. The CDR3 consists of 12 residues. The CDR3 DNA reads TGTGCCAGTAGTGATGGTGGCAACGAGCAGTACTTC. It translates to CASSDGGNEQYF.

The chain employs TRBV27 and TRBJ2-7; D not resolved. Germline V CDR1 and CDR2: MNHEY, SMNVEV (reference sequence). The CDR3 has 11 amino acids. V dropped 5 bases and J dropped 7 bases, with 9 bases sitting between them. The CDR3 is CASSEGREQYF. The CDR3 DNA sequence: TGTGCCAGCAGTGAAGGGCGGGAGCAGTACTTC.

The chain carries TRBV20-1 and TRBJ1-2; TRBD1 agrees at 7 bases. The CDR3 is 13 amino acids. With 5 bases clipped from V and 8 bases from J, the junction kept 11 bases outside the gene matches. Germline CDR1 DFQATT, CDR2 SNEGSKA (reference sequence). This CDR3 is CSAWTGGGGGYTF. CDR3 DNA sequence: TGCAGTGCTTGGACAGGTGGGGGAGGAGGCTACACCTTC.

The chain is built from TRBV11-2 and TRBJ2-1; 12 bases align to TRBD2. The V and J ends lost 5 bases and 8 bases, in that order; junction bases with no gene match: 10. Germline V gene lookup returns CDR1 SGHAT and CDR2 FQNNGV. This CDR3 contains 16 residues. This CDR3 reads CASSPWTSGKGHEQFF. As DNA, the CDR3 is TGTGCCAGCAGCCCGTGGACTAGCGGGAAGGGGCATGAGCAGTTCTTC.

The genes are TRBV3-1 and TRBJ2-5; 12 nucleotides align to TRBD2. Germline V CDR1 and CDR2: LGHDT, YNNKEL (reference sequence). The CDR3 spans 16 residues. V lost 1 base to trimming and J lost 4 bases; unmatched junction nucleotides: 4. This chain's CDR3 is CASSQAGLAGGETQYF. The CDR3 DNA reads TGTGCCAGCAGCCAAGCGGGACTAGCGGGCGGAGAGACCCAGTACTTC.

The chain carries TRBV2 and TRBJ2-7; 9 bases are a match to TRBD1. The CDR3 covers 15 residues. V gave up 3 bases and J gave up 7 bases; unmatched junction bases: 10. Germline assignment: CDR1 SNHLY and CDR2 FYNNEI. The CDR3 DNA sequence: TGTGCCAGCAGTGACCGGGACAGGGACCCCGGGGAGCAGTACTTC. Its protein is CASSDRDRDPGEQYF.

The rearrangement joins TRBV27 to TRBJ2-7, with 9 bases aligning to TRBD1. Trimming removed 0 bases from V and 2 bases from J; junction bases left unmatched: 2. Germline V lookup: CDR1 MNHEY, CDR2 SMNVEV (reference sequence). There are 15 residues in the CDR3. The CDR3: CASSLSGQGTYEQYF. CDR3 sequence (DNA): TGTGCCAGCAGTTTATCGGGACAGGGAACCTACGAGCAGTACTTC.

This chain connects TRBV30 to TRBJ2-3; 8 nucleotides line up with TRBD2. The germline CDR1 and CDR2 sequences are GTSNPN and SVGIG (reference sequence). There are 14 residues in the CDR3. CDR3 DNA sequence: TGTGCTCTAACCTCTAGCGGGTGGTCAGATACGCAGTATTTT. This codes for CALTSSGWSDTQYF.

The J gene is TRBJ2-5, the V gene TRBV12-3 or TRBV12-4, with D perhaps matching TRBD1 or TRBD2 (5 bases each). This CDR3 spans 14 amino acids. The V and J ends lost 5 bases and 0 bases respectively, with 10 bases between them. The CDR3 coding sequence is TGTGCCAGCAGTGAGGGGTATGACCAAGAGACCCAGTACTTC. Translation: CASSEGYDQETQYF.

The chain recombines TRBV9 with TRBJ2-1; no clear D. CDR3 size: 18 residues. CDR1 is SGDLS, CDR2 YYNGEE, per germline. V lost 0 bases to trimming and J lost 4 bases, with 20 bases between them. The CDR3 reads CASSVESVVALGYNEQFF. The DNA for the CDR3 is TGTGCCAGCAGCGTAGAGTCAGTTGTGGCCCTCGGGTACAATGAGCAGTTCTTC. Filled out from reference TRBV9 and TRBJ2-1, the complete variable domain reads DSGVTQTPKHLITATGQRVTLRCSPRSGDLSVYWYQQSLDQGLQFLIQYYNGEERAKGNILERFSAQQFPDLHSELNLSSLELGDSALYFCASSVESVVALGYNEQFFGPGTRLTVL.

V is TRBV7-7 and J is TRBJ2-1; D remains ambiguous. Trimming stripped 5 bases from V and 4 bases from J, with 9 bases between. This CDR3 has 13 amino acids. Per the germline V gene, CDR1 is SSHAT and CDR2 is FNYEAQ (reference sequence). Written as DNA, the CDR3 is TGTGCCAGCAGCATCGGACCTTACAATGAGCAGTTCTTC. Protein sequence: CASSIGPYNEQFF.

The rearrangement links TRBV10-3 to TRBJ2-7, with D possibly being TRBD1 or TRBD2 (5 bases each). The V gene's germline CDR1 is ENHRY and CDR2 SYGVKD. This CDR3 has 13 residues. V was shortened by 6 bases and J by 3 bases, with 12 bases between the two germline ends. CDR3 sequence reads: CAISGDGYYEQYF. In nucleotides, the CDR3 is TGTGCCATCAGCGGGGACGGCTACTACGAGCAGTACTTC.

This clonotype came up once. The gene calls are TRBV2 and TRBJ2-1; tentative D call: TRBD2 (6 bases). The CDR3 totals 16 residues. The ends were cut back, 2 bases at V and 8 bases at J, with 19 bases in the middle. From germline, CDR1 is SNHLY and CDR2 FYNNEI. The CDR3: CASSESRGGLIDEQFF. CDR3 coding DNA: TGTGCCAGCAGTGAAAGTCGGGGAGGCCTGATAGATGAGCAGTTCTTC.

The genes are TRBV29-1 and TRBJ2-7; no reliable D call. The V end was cut by 5 bases, the J end by 1 base, with 12 bases between. Per the germline V gene, CDR1 is SQVTM and CDR2 is ANQGSEA. CDR3 length: 13 residues. The CDR3 is CSVLGLSSYEQYF. The CDR3 DNA reads as TGCAGCGTTCTCGGCCTATCGTCCTACGAGCAGTACTTC.

The chain is built from TRBV2 and TRBJ1-2; tentative D call: TRBD1 (5 bases). The CDR3 has 13 amino acids. Trimming left V 2 bases short and J 4 bases short, with 8 bases between. Germline values: CDR1 SNHLY, CDR2 FYNNEI. The CDR3 sequence is CASSERGLYGYTF. CDR3 nucleotide sequence: TGTGCCAGCAGTGAAAGGGGCCTCTATGGCTACACCTTC.

V usage is TRBV5-4 and J usage is TRBJ2-3; no clear D gene. Trimming removed 0 bases at V and 3 bases at J, with 11 bases between. CDR1 is SGHNT, CDR2 YYREEE, per germline (reference sequence). This CDR3 is 15 amino acids long. The CDR3 DNA sequence: TGTGCCAGCAGCTTGGCCGATCGTATAACAGATACGCAGTATTTT. Amino acids: CASSLADRITDTQYF.

The chain employs TRBV2 and TRBJ2-1; D may be TRBD2 (6 bases). The length of the CDR3 is 15 residues. Trimming cost V 2 bases and J 9 bases, with 17 bases left between them. CDR1 is SNHLY and CDR2 is FYNNEI in the germline V gene. DNA of the CDR3: TGTGCCAGCAGTGAACCTGGGGGGTATCGCGGTGAGCAGTTCTTC. Translated: CASSEPGGYRGEQFF.

J is TRBJ1-1 and V is TRBV20-1; 7 nucleotides match TRBD1. The V and J ends lost 6 bases and 1 base, in that order; junction bases with no gene match: 5. This CDR3 has 13 amino acids. Germline V gene sequence: CDR1 DFQATT, CDR2 SNEGSKA (reference sequence). The CDR3 DNA is TGCAGTGCAACAGGGGACAGGAACACTGAAGCTTTCTTT. Translating gives CSATGDRNTEAFF.

This clonotype has a handful of counts. The chain has TRBV19 and TRBJ1-2; D gene ambiguous. Germline CDR1 is LNHDA and CDR2 is SQIVND (reference sequence). The CDR3 is 12 amino acids. Trimming removed 3 bases at V and 8 bases at J, with 10 bases between. CDR3 region: CASSIGGSGYTF. CDR3 nucleotides: TGTGCCAGTAGTATTGGAGGGTCCGGCTACACCTTC.

The V and J genes are TRBV3-1 and TRBJ2-3; 10 nucleotides match TRBD2. The CDR3 runs to 15 residues. V lost 5 bases and J lost 0; bases outside the gene matches: 2. Germline lookup yields CDR1 LGHDT and CDR2 YNNKEL (reference sequence). The CDR3, as DNA: TGTGCCAGCAGCTGGACTAGCGGTAGCACAGATACGCAGTATTTT. As protein: CASSWTSGSTDTQYF.

The rearrangement joins TRBV11-2 to TRBJ2-3, with 13 bases that match TRBD2. V gave up 3 bases and J gave up 5 bases; unmatched junction bases: 14. The CDR3 is made up of 19 amino acids. The germline gives CDR1 SGHAT, CDR2 FQNNGV. The DNA of the CDR3 is TGTGCCAGCAGCTTCCCCGCCGGGACTAGCGGGGTTGGGAGAGATACGCAGTATTTT. It specifies CASSFPAGTSGVGRDTQYF.

This clonotype was detected only once. The chain joins TRBV7-2 to TRBJ1-5; D gene uncertain. V was trimmed by 2 bases and J by 3 bases, leaving 11 bases between them. Germline loops: CDR1 SGHTA, CDR2 FQGNSA. The CDR3 contains 15 residues. The CDR3 DNA follows: TGTGCCAGCAGCTTACGGCGGACCCTCAATCAGCCCCAGCATTTT. It specifies CASSLRRTLNQPQHF. The entire variable domain, with the rest obtained from reference TRBV7-2 and TRBJ1-5, is as follows: GAGVSQSPSNKVTEKGKDVELRCDPISGHTALYWYRQSLGQGLEFLIYFQGNSAPDKSGLPSDRFSAERTGGSVSTLTIQRTQQEDSAVYLCASSLRRTLNQPQHFGDGTRLSIL.

The chain is built from TRBV30 and TRBJ2-5; D may be TRBD1 or TRBD2 (6 bases each). This CDR3 has 15 amino acids. V was shortened by 0 bases and J by 1 base, with 12 bases between the two germline ends. Per the germline V gene, CDR1 is GTSNPN and CDR2 is SVGIG (reference sequence). The CDR3 spells CAWSVDGGPQETQYF. CDR3 in DNA: TGTGCCTGGAGTGTAGATGGGGGGCCCCAAGAGACCCAGTACTTC.

V is TRBV6-6 and J is TRBJ1-2; TRBD1 matches 7 bases. The CDR3 spans 14 residues. Germline loops: CDR1 MNHNY, CDR2 SVGAGI (reference sequence). J lost 4 bases, V lost 6 bases, and 8 bases had no gene match. CDR3 loop: CASSPRTGFYGYTF. Here the CDR3 DNA reads TGTGCCAGCAGCCCGAGGACAGGTTTCTATGGCTACACCTTC.

This sequence joins TRBV12-3 or TRBV12-4 and TRBJ1-2; 8 nucleotides align to TRBD1. The trim removed 6 bases at V and 4 bases at J, leaving 7 bases unmatched. The CDR3 loop spans 14 amino acids. CDR3 nucleotide sequence: TGTGCCAGCAGGCCTGACAGGGGACTCTATGGCTACACCTTC. This encodes CASRPDRGLYGYTF.

The chain is built from TRBV7-9 and TRBJ2-7; 11 bases agree with TRBD2. The ends lost 5 bases at V and 5 bases at J; junction bases unmatched: 14. In germline, CDR1 is SEHNR, CDR2 FQNEAQ (reference sequence). The CDR3 has 17 amino acids. The CDR3 nucleotides are TGTGCCAGCAGCCCACCGACTAGCGGGGCGGCGAAAAACGAGCAGTACTTC. Its translation is CASSPPTSGAAKNEQYF.